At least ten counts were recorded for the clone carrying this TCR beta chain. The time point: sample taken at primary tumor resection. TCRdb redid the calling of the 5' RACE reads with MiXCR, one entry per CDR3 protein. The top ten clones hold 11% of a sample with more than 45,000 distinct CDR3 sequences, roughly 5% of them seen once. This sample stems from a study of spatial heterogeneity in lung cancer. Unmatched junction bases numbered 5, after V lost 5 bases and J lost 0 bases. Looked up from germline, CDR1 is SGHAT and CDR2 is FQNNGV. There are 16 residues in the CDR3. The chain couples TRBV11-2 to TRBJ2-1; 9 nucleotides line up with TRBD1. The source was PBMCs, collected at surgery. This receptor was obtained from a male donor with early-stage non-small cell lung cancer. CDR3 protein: CASSILQGASYNEQFF. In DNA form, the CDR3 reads TGTGCCAGCAGCATCCTACAGGGGGCCTCCTACAATGAGCAGTTCTTC.